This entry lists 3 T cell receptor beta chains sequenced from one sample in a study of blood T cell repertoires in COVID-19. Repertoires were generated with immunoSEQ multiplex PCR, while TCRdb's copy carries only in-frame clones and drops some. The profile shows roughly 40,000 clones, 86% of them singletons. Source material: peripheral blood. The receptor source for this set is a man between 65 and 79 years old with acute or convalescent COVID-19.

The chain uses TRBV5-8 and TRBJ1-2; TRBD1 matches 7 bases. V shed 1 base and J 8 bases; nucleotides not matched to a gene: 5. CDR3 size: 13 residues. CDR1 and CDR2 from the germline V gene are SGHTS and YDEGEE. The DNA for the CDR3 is TGTGCCAGCAGCTTGCATCAGGGGGAGGGCTACACCTTC. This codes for CASSLHQGEGYTF.

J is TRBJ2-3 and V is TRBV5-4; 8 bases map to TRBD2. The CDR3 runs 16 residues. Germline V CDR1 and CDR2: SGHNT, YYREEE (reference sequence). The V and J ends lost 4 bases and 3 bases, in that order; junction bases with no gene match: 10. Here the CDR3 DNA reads TGTGCCAGCAGCCCGTCGGGGGGGGCCCTAACAGATACGCAGTATTTT. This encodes CASSPSGGALTDTQYF.

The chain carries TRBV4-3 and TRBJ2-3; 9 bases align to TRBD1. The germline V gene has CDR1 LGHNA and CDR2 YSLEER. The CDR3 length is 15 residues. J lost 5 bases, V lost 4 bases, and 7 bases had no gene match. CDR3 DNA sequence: TGCGCCAGCAGCCCCCTGGGACAGGGAGTAGATACGCAGTATTTT. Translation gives CASSPLGQGVDTQYF.